This TCR beta chain came from a study of T cells in localized non-small cell lung cancer. Study-level findings and limits: In adjacent lung, a median roughly 58 of the top 100 tumor clones were found. In uninvolved adjacent lung, T cell clonality reached its highest value, exceeding tumor. Investigators sequenced only a single tumor region, leaving heterogeneity possible. A denser population of T cells in blood accompanied longer overall survival.

Comments on this clone: What it recognizes is unknown.

This table comes from immunoSEQ multiplex PCR, and its TCRdb copy is limited to in-frame clones, with some not included. This sample has about 78,000 clones, with roughly 86% found just once. The receptor comes from a man aged 40-75 years with stage I lung adenocarcinoma. The material sequenced was peripheral blood, taken before any cancer treatment.

CDR3 sequence: CASSTGTSSASTDTQYF. In DNA form, the CDR3 reads TGTGCCAGCAGCACAGGGACTAGTTCCGCTAGCACAGATACGCAGTATTTT. The V and J genes are TRBV9 and TRBJ2-3; 8 bases match TRBD2. The CDR3 covers 17 residues. Germline CDR1 reads SGDLS; CDR2 reads YYNGEE. V trimming: 4 bases; J trimming: 0 bases; junction bases outside the gene matches: 10.